A selection of T cell receptor beta chains follows, all from one sample in a study of T cell responses to AZD1222 COVID-19 vaccine. The data were produced by immunoSEQ multiplex PCR, yet TCRdb's version contains in-frame clones alone and is incomplete. This table holds some 110,000 clones, about four fifths found once. Sample: peripheral blood, taken on day 0 of AZD1222 vaccination. These receptors came from an adult in good health. Each CDR3 is given with its conserved first and last residue.

J gene | V gene | CDR3 protein
TRBJ2-5 | TRBV5-1 | CASSLTSGEGETQYF
TRBJ2-7 | TRBV7-9 | CASSLSGDEQYF
TRBJ1-5 | TRBV10-3 | CAISEGQGNQPQHF
TRBJ2-7 | TRBV7-3 | CASSLTGTQATYEQYF
TRBJ1-4 | TRBV15 | CATSRYTGSNEKLFF
TRBJ2-1 | TRBV7-9 | CASSLQGGAYNEQFF
TRBJ2-1 | TRBV7-9 | CASSFRGFEFF
TRBJ2-7 | TRBV27 | CASSLTGEAPYEQYF
TRBJ1-3 | TRBV3-1/TRBV3-2 | CASSQPPGATGNTIYF
TRBJ2-3 | TRBV15 | CATSSKLGDTQYF
TRBJ1-4 | TRBV3-1/TRBV3-2 | CASSRPGTGNEKLFF
TRBJ1-6 | TRBV20-1 | CSASLGGRFDSPLHF
TRBJ2-1 | TRBV9 | CASSPGTSGSNNEQFF
TRBJ1-4 | TRBV11-3 | CASSFTTPGTGDEKLFF
TRBJ1-3 | TRBV6-5 | CASSYGQGAFGNTIYF
TRBJ1-1 | TRBV6-5 | CASRLSGRQNTEAFF
TRBJ1-3 | TRBV18 | CASSPRNGQGSSGNTIYF
TRBJ2-7 | TRBV19 | CASSIGTGNMGVYEQYF
TRBJ1-6 | TRBV19 | CASNLGQGAKNSPLHF
TRBJ2-5 | TRBV5-1 | CASSLATGYQETQYF
TRBJ1-2 | TRBV6-5 | CASSYSGGHYGYTF
TRBJ1-2 | TRBV11-1 | CASSFNVGGVYGYTF
TRBJ2-1 | TRBV6-1 | CASSEGGSGVPYSEQFF
TRBJ2-7 | TRBV21-1 | CASSKRHQRGTGYKEYEQYF
TRBJ2-1 | TRBV7-2 | CASSLLAQVDLGEQFF
TRBJ2-6 | TRBV7-3 | CASSPQGAGANVLTF
TRBJ1-2 | TRBV6-2/TRBV6-3 | CASSWAYSFNYGYTF
TRBJ1-2 | TRBV18 | CASSNTSGGGVGYTF
TRBJ2-3 | TRBV7-2 | CASSVGPGTDTQYF
TRBJ1-5 | TRBV5-8 | CASSLYGRGQPQHF
TRBJ2-7 | TRBV11-1 | CASSLAVGEQYF
TRBJ1-5 | TRBV28 | CASSQQLSAQHF
TRBJ1-2 | TRBV3-1/TRBV3-2 | CASSQESKTGGYTF
TRBJ2-2 | TRBV2 | CASSEQGPNTGELFF
TRBJ1-4 | TRBV5-1 | CASSLVGQGNEKLFF
TRBJ1-2 | TRBV28 | CASRPGQVLIPYGYTF
TRBJ1-6 | TRBV7-8 | CASSLASLGVIENSPLHF
TRBJ2-3 | TRBV14 | CASSLTATSGATDTQYF
TRBJ1-6 | TRBV28 | CASSLDPGQGSPLHF
TRBJ1-6 | TRBV3-1/TRBV3-2 | CASSQEGLEYSPLHF
TRBJ2-3 | TRBV5-1 | CASSLVGTPKSTDTQYF
TRBJ2-1 | TRBV7-3 | CASSALPGARYNEQFF
TRBJ1-5 | TRBV5-3 | CASSGGQPQHF
TRBJ2-7 | TRBV4-2 | CASSQDGQGVYEQYF
TRBJ1-1 | TRBV7-9 | CASTSGMNTEAFF
TRBJ2-1 | TRBV5-6 | CASSVSLASMEQFF
TRBJ2-7 | TRBV6-2/TRBV6-3 | CASSVNPGAEKYF
TRBJ2-1 | TRBV4-3 | CASSQEVNNEQFF
TRBJ1-6 | TRBV7-9 | CASSPGGSATYNSPLHF
TRBJ2-7 | TRBV18 | CASSPDVYEQYF
TRBJ1-1 | TRBV18 | CASSPPGGGEAFF
TRBJ2-3 | TRBV20-1 | CSASSQDTQYF
TRBJ1-1 | TRBV19 | CASSTPRTGGAFF
TRBJ2-3 | TRBV5-1 | CASSLAGLLGDTQYF
TRBJ2-7 | TRBV11-1 | CASSSVAGAPYEQYF
TRBJ2-7 | TRBV5-1 | CASSSVSGHSTYEQYF
TRBJ2-5 | TRBV7-2 | CASSLASGSVGAQYF